Sequencing of this T cell receptor (beta chain) was carried out in a study of blood T cells in healthy people across ages. This clonotype appeared a single time. The CDR3 is made up of 12 amino acids. V gave up 5 bases and J gave up 8 bases; unmatched junction bases: 5. Germline V gene data show CDR1 as MNHNY and CDR2 as SVGAGI (reference sequence). Together with a sample-barcoded 5' primer, a J-beta primer mix was included in a second PCR lasting about 7 to 12 cycles. TCRdb called the 5' RACE reads again in MiXCR, with one record for every CDR3 protein. Of roughly 860,000 distinct CDR3 sequences in the sample, roughly 60% were seen once.

The chain recombines TRBV6-6 with TRBJ1-2; the match to TRBD1 covers 7 bases. This TCR came from a man aged 30 to 45 in good health. The sequencing input was blood. CDR3 DNA: TGTGCCAGCAGTATAGGGACAGACGGCTACACCTTC. It translates to CASSIGTDGYTF.